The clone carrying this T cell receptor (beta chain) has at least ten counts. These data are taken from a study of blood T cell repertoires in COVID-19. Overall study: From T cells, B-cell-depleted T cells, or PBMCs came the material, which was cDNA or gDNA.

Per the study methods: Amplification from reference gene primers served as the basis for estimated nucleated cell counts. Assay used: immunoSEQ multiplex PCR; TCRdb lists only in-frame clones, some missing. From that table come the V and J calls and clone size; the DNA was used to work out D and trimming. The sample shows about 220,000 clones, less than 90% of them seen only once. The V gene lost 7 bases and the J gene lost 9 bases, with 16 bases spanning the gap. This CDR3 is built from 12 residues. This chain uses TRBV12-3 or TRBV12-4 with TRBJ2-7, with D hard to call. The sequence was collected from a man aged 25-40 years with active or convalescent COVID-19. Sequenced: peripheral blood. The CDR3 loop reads CASNLLLRVQYF. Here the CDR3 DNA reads TGTGCCAGCAATCTCCTTCTACGAGTGCAGTACTTC.